This TCR beta chain appears in the sequencing data of a study of cytotoxic CD8 clonotypes in ibrutinib-treated CLL. The overall study: The patient breakdown showed 11 relapsed/refractory and about 16 treatment-naive cases, with under 18 IGHV unmutated. Response sampling took place at median around 12 months of treatment, range 6 to 36.

Overall study results and limits: Under therapy, public clonotypes either contracted or stayed stable, and they were uncommon. Clonality was higher at ibrutinib response and returned toward baseline at progression.

As concerns this clone: As yet, its antigen is unknown.

V trimming: 1 base; J trimming: 4 bases; junction bases outside the gene matches: 8. The length of the CDR3 is 17 residues. From germline, CDR1 is SGHRS and CDR2 YFSETQ. Assay used: immunoSEQ multiplex PCR; TCRdb lists only in-frame clones, some missing. The data hold roughly 70,000 clones, with approximately 90% observed a single time. The receptor's source is a human donor with chronic lymphocytic leukemia. The chain carries TRBV5-1 and TRBJ2-2, with 9 bases aligning to TRBD2. The sequencing here drew on PBMCs, taken after 12 months of ibrutinib treatment. The DNA of the CDR3 is TGCGCCAGCAGCTTGTCTCTGCGGGAGGGAGGCACCGGGGAGCTGTTTTTT. As protein: CASSLSLREGGTGELFF.